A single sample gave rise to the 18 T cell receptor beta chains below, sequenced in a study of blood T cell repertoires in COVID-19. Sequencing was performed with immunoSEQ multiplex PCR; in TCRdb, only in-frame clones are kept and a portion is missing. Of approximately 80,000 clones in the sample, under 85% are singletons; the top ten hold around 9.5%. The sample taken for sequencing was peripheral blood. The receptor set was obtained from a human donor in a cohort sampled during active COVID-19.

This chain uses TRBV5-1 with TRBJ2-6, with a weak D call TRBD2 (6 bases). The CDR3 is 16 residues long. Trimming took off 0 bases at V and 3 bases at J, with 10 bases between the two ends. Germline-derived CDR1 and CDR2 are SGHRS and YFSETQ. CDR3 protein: CASSLELAVGANVLTF. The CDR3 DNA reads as TGCGCCAGCAGCTTGGAACTAGCCGTTGGGGCCAACGTCCTGACTTTC.

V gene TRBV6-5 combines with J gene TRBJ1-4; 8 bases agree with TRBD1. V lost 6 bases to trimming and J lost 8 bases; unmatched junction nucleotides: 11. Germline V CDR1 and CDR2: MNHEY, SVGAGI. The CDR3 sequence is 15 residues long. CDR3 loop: CASSTQGTGGEKLFF. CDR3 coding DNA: TGTGCCAGCAGCACGCAAGGGACAGGCGGAGAAAAACTGTTTTTT.

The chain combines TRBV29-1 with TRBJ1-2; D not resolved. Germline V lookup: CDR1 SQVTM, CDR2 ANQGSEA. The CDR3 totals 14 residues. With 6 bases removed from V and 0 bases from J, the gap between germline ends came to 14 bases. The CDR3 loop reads CSVGGGKSNYGYTF. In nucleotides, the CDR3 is TGCAGCGTCGGAGGAGGGAAATCTAACTATGGCTACACCTTC.

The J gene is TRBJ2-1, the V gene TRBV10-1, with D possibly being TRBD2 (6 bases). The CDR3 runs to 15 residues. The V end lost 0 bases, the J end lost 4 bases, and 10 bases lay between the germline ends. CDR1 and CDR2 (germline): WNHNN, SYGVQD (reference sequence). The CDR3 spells CASSESKAGYNEQFF. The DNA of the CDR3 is TGCGCCAGCAGTGAGTCGAAGGCGGGGTACAATGAGCAGTTCTTC.

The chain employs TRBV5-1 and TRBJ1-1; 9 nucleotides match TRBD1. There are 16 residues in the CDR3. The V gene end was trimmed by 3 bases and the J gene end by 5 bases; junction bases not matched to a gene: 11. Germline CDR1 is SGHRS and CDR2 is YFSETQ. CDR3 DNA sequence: TGCGCCAGCAGCTCATACGGACAGGGGCGAGGGACTGAAGCTTTCTTT. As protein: CASSSYGQGRGTEAFF.

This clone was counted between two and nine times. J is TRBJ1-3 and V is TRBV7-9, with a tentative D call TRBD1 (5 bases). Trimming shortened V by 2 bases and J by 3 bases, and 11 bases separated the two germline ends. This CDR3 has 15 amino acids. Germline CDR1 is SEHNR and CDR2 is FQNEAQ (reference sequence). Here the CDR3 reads CASSLPPGFGNTIYF. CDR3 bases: TGTGCCAGCAGCTTACCCCCAGGGTTTGGAAACACCATATATTTT.

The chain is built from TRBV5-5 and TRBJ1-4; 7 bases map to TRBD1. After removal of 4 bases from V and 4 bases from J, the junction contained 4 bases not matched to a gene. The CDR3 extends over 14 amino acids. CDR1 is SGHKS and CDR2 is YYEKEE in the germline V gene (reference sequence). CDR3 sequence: CASSKGALNEKLFF. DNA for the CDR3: TGTGCCAGCAGCAAGGGGGCCCTTAATGAAAAACTGTTTTTT.

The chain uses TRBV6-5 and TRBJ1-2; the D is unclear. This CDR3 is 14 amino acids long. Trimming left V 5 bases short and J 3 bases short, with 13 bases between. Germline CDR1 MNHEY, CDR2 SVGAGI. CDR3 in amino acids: CASSIYGFDYGYTF. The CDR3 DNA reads TGTGCCAGCAGTATTTACGGGTTTGACTATGGCTACACCTTC.

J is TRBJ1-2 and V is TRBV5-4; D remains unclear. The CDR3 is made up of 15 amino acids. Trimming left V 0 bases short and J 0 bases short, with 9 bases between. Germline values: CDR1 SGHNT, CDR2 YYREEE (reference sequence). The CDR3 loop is CASSLAAVSNYGYTF. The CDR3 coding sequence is TGTGCCAGCAGCTTGGCCGCGGTTTCTAACTATGGCTACACCTTC. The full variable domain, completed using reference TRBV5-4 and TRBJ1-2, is ETGVTQSPTHLIKTRGQQVTLRCSSQSGHNTVSWYQQALGQGPQFIFQYYREEENGRGNFPPRFSGLQFPNYSSELNVNALELDDSALYLCASSLAAVSNYGYTFGSGTRLTVV.

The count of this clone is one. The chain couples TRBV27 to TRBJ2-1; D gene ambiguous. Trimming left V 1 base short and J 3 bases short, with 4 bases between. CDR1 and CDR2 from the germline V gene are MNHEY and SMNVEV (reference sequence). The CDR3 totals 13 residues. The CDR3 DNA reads TGTGCCAGCAGTTTATACGGCTACAATGAGCAGTTCTTC. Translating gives CASSLYGYNEQFF.

CDR3 region: CASSRGQGATNYGYTF. CDR3 nucleotide sequence: TGTGCCAGCAGCCGAGGACAGGGGGCCACTAACTATGGCTACACCTTC. The chain combines TRBV5-4 with TRBJ1-2; 11 bases fit TRBD1. The V segment lost 4 bases and the J segment 0 bases; nucleotides outside the gene matches: 5. Germline V CDR1 and CDR2: SGHNT, YYREEE (reference sequence). This CDR3 comprises 16 residues.

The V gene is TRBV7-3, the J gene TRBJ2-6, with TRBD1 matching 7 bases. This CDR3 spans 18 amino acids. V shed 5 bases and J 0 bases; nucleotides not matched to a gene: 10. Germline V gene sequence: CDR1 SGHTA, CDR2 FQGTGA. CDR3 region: CASSHRAGGSSGANVLTF. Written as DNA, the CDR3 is TGTGCCAGCAGCCATAGGGCAGGGGGAAGCTCTGGGGCCAACGTCCTGACTTTC.

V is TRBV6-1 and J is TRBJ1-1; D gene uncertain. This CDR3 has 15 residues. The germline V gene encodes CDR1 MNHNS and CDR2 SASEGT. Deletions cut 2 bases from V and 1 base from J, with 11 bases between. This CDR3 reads CASSERGLANTEAFF. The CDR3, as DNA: TGTGCCAGCAGTGAACGAGGACTCGCGAACACTGAAGCTTTCTTT.

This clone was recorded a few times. CDR3 loop: CASSAGQGVTDEQYF. The CDR3 nucleotides read TGTGCCAGCAGCGCGGGACAGGGGGTAACCGACGAGCAGTACTTC. The chain has TRBV7-9 and TRBJ2-7, with TRBD1 matching 11 bases. This CDR3 spans 15 amino acids. Germline CDR1 reads SEHNR; CDR2 reads FQNEAQ (reference sequence). With V trimmed by 5 bases and J by 5 bases, 8 bases remained unmatched.

This CDR3 reads CASSSTGGADTQYF. The CDR3 DNA sequence: TGCGCCAGCAGCTCGACAGGGGGCGCAGATACGCAGTATTTT. The rearrangement joins TRBV5-1 to TRBJ2-3, with 10 positions matching TRBD1. V was pared by 3 bases and J by 4 bases, with 2 bases of the junction left unmatched. In germline, CDR1 is SGHRS, CDR2 YFSETQ. The CDR3 has 14 residues.

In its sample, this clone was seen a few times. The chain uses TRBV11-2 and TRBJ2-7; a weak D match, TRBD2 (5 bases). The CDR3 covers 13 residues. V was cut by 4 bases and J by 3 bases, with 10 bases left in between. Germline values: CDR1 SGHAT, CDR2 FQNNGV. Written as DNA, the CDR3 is TGTGCCAGCAGCTATGGACGGGGCTACGAGCAGTACTTC. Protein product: CASSYGRGYEQYF. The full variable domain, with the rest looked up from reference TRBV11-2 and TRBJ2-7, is EAGVAQSPRYKIIEKRQSVAFWCNPISGHATLYWYQQILGQGPKLLIQFQNNGVVDDSQLPKDRFSAERLKGVDSTLKIQPAKLEDSAVYLCASSYGRGYEQYFGPGTRLTVT.

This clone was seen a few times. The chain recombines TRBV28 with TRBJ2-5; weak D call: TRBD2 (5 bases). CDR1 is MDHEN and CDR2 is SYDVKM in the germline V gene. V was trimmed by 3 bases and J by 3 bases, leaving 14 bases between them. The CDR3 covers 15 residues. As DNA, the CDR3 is TGTGCCAGCAGTTTGCATCCCGGGGAAAAAGAGACCCAGTACTTC. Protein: CASSLHPGEKETQYF.

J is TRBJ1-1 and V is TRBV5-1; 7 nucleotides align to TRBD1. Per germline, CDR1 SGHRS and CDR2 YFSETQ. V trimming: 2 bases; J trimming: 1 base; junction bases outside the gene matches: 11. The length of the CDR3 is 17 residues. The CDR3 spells CASSFARQGPGNTEAFF. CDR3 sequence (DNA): TGCGCCAGCAGCTTTGCCCGACAGGGCCCAGGGAACACTGAAGCTTTCTTT. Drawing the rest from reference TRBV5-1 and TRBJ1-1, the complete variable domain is KAGVTQTPRYLIKTRGQQVTLSCSPISGHRSVSWYQQTPGQGLQFLFEYFSETQRNKGNFPGRFSGRQFSNSRSEMNVSTLELGDSALYLCASSFARQGPGNTEAFFGQGTRLTVV.